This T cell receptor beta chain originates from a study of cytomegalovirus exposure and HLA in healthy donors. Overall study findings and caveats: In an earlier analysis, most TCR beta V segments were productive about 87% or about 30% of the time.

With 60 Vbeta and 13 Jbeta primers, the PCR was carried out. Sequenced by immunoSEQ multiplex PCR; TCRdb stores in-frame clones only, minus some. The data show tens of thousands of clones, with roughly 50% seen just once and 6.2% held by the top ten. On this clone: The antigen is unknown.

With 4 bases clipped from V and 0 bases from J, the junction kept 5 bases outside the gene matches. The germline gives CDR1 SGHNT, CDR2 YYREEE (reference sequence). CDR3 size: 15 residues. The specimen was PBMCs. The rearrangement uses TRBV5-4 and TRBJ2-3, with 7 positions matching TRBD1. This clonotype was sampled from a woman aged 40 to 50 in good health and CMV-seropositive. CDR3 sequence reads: CASSHRGGSTDTQYF. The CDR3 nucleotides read TGTGCCAGCAGCCACAGGGGCGGTAGCACAGATACGCAGTATTTT.